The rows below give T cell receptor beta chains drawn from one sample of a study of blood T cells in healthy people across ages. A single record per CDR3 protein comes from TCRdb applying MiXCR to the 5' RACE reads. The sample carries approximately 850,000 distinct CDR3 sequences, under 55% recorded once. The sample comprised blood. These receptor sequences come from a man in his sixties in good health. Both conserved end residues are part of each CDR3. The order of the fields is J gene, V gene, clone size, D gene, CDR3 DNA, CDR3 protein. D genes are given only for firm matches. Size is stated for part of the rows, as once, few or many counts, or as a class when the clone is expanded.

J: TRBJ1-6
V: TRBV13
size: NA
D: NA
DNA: TGTGCCAGCAGTCCTGGGAGGGCAGGGGTTTCACCCCTCCACTTT
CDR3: CASSPGRAGVSPLHF

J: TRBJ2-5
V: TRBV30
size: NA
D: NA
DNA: TGTGCCTGGAGTGTCCCCTTACCAGGGAGGTCGGAGACCCAGTACTTC
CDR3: CAWSVPLPGRSETQYF

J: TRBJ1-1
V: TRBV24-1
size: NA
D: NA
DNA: TGTGCCACCAGCCACGTGGCAGCCAGTGTGACTGAAGCTTTCTTT
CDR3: CATSHVAASVTEAFF

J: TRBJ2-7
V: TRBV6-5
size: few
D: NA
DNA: TGTGCCAGCACTTCAGGGACGTCCTACGAGCAGTACTTC
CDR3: CASTSGTSYEQYF

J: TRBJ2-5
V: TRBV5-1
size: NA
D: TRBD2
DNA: TGCGCCAGCAGCAGGACTAGTCAGGGAGAGACCCAGTACTTC
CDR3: CASSRTSQGETQYF

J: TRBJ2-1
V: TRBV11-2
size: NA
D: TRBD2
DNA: TGTGCCAGCAGCCGTACGGGGGGGAGCAATGAGCAGTTCTTC
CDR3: CASSRTGGSNEQFF

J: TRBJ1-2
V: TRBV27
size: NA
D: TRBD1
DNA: TGTGCCAGCAGTTTAGTGGGACAGGAAGACTATGGCTACACCTTC
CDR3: CASSLVGQEDYGYTF

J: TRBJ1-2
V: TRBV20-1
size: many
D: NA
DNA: TGCAGTCCTGCTCTGGTGAATGGTGGCTACACCTTC
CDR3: CSPALVNGGYTF

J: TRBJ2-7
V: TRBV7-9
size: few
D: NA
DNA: TGTGCCAGCAGCTTAGTCCCGGATTCCCCGGAGGTGGAGCAGTACTTC
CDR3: CASSLVPDSPEVEQYF

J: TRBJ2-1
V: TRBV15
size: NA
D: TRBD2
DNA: TGTGCCACCAGCAGAGCAACGGGACTAGCTTGGGATGAGCAGTTCTTC
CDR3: CATSRATGLAWDEQFF

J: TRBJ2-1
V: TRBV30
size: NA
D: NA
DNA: TGTGCCTGGACAAAGAACGTTTACAATGAGCAGTTCTTC
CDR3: CAWTKNVYNEQFF

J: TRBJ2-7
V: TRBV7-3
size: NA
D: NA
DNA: TGTGCCAGCAGCCCCAAGGGGCCAGGGAATGAGCAGTACTTC
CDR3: CASSPKGPGNEQYF

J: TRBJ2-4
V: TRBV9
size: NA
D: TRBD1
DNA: TGTGCCAGTAGCGCCGGGACAGAAAACATTCAGTACTTC
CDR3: CASSAGTENIQYF

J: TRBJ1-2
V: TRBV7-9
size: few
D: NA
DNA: TGTGCCAGCAGCTTACTTATGGATAACTATGGCTACACCTTC
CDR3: CASSLLMDNYGYTF

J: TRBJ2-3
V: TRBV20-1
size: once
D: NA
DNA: TGCAGTGCTAGAGACCCCAACAGGAACCATGGCACAGATACGCAGTATTTT
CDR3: CSARDPNRNHGTDTQYF

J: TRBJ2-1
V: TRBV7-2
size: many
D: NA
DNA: TGTGCCATAAGCTTGCAAGATGGGGTTTACAATGAGCAGTTCTTC
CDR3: CAISLQDGVYNEQFF

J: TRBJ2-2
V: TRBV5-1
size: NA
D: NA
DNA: TGCGCCAGCAGCTTTGGCCAGCAGAACACCGGGGAGCTGTTTTTT
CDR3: CASSFGQQNTGELFF

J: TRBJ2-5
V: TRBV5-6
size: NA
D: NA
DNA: TGTGCCAGCAGCTTGAGGGACTTAGAGACCCAGTACTTC
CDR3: CASSLRDLETQYF

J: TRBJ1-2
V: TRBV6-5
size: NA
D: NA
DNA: TGTGCCAGCAGTTACTCGACCAGGACACTTACTAACTATGACTACACCTTC
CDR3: CASSYSTRTLTNYDYTF

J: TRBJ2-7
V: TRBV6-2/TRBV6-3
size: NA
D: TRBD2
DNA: TGTGCCAGCAGTCTTCGGACTAGCGGGGGCTCCGAGCAGTACTTC
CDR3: CASSLRTSGGSEQYF

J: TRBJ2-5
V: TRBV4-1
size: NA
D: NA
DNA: TGCGCCAGCAGCCCAGGGACAAGACCATTGGATGAGCAGTACTTC
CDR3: CASSPGTRPLDEQYF

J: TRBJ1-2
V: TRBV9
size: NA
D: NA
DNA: TGTGCCAGCAGCGTAGATGGCGGGCAGCCCTATGGCTACACCTTC
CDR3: CASSVDGGQPYGYTF

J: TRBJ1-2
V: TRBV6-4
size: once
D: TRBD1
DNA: TGTGCCAGCAGTGACCCGGCGAAAGGGGGCTACATCTTC
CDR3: CASSDPAKGGYIF

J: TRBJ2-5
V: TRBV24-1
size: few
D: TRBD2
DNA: TGTGCCACCAGCTCGGGAGGGACACCCCAAGAGACCCAGTACTTC
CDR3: CATSSGGTPQETQYF

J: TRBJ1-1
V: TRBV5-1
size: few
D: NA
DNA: TGCGCCAGCACCCCACTGGGGGAACAGGGTGCGAGCACTGAAGCTTTCTTT
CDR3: CASTPLGEQGASTEAFF

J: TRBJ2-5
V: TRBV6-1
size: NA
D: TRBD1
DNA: TGTGCCAGCAGGCAGACACCGGGACAGACTTTCCAAGAGACCCAGTACTTC
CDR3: CASRQTPGQTFQETQYF

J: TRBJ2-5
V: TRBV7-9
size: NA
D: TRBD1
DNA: TGTGCCAGCAGCTTCGGACAGGGGAAAGAGACCCAGTACTTC
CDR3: CASSFGQGKETQYF

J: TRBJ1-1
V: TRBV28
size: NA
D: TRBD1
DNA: TGTGCCAGCAAATACAGGGGGCGCGATGAAGCTTTCTTT
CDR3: CASKYRGRDEAFF

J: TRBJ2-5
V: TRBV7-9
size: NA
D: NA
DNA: TGTGCCAGCAGCTTAATCCCGGAGTCCCGGGAGACCCAGTACTTC
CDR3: CASSLIPESRETQYF

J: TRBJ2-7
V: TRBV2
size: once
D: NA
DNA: TGTGCCAGCAGTTCGACCAGCTACAATGAGCAGTACTTC
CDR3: CASSSTSYNEQYF

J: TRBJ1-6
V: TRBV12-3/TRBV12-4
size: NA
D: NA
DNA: TGTGCCAGCAGTTCCGGGGATAATTCACCCCTCCACTTT
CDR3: CASSSGDNSPLHF

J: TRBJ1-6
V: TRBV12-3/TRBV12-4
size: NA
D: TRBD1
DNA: TGTGCCAGCACTACGGGACAGGGAGGTTCACCCCTCCACTTT
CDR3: CASTTGQGGSPLHF

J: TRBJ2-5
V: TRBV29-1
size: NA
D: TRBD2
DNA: TGCAGCGCGAACCTAGCGGGGGCGGAGACCCAGTACTTC
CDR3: CSANLAGAETQYF

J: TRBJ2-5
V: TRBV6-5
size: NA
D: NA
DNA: TGTGCCAGCAGTTCACGGCTGACGGTTCTAGAGACCCAGTACTTC
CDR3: CASSSRLTVLETQYF

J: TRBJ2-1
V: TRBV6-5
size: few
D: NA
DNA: TGTGCCAGCCGATCGGGACACAGCTCCTACAATGAGCAGTTCTTC
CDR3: CASRSGHSSYNEQFF

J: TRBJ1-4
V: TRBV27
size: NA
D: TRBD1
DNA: TGTGCCAGCAGTTCCAGGGGGACAGGGGTCGAAAAACTGTTTTTT
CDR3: CASSSRGTGVEKLFF

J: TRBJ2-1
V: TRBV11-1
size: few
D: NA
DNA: TGTGCCAGCAGCTCTCCTCCTCAGGGAAAGAGCTCCTACAATGAGCAGTTCTTC
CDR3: CASSSPPQGKSSYNEQFF

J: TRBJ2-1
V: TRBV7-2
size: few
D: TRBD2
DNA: TGTGCCAGCAGCCAGCGGGGGGGCCAGTATGAGCAGTTCTTC
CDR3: CASSQRGGQYEQFF

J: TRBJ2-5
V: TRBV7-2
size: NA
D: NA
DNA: TGTGCCAGCGGCTTAGAGAGTAGTGAGACCCAGTACTTC
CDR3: CASGLESSETQYF

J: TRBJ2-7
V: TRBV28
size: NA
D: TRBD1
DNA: TGTGCCAGCAGCCCTCTTGTCGACCGGGACAGGGGTGGCGAGCAGTACTTC
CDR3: CASSPLVDRDRGGEQYF

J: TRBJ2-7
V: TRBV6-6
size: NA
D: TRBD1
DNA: TGTGCCAGCAGTTACAAAGGGGGCCCAGGGTACGAGCAGTACTTC
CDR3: CASSYKGGPGYEQYF